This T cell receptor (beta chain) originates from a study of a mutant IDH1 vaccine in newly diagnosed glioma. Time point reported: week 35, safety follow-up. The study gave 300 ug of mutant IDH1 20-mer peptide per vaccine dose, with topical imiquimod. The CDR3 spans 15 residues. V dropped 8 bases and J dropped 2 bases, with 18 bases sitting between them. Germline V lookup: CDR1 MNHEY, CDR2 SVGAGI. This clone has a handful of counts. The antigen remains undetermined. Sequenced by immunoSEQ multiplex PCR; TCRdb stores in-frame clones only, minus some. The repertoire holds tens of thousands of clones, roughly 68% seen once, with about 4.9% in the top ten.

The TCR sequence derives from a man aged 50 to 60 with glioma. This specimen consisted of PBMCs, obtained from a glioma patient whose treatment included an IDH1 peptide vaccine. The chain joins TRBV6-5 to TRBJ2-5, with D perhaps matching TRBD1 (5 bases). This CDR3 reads CASRLQGATQETQYF. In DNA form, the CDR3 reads TGTGCCAGCCGTCTTCAAGGGGCGACACAAGAGACCCAGTACTTC.